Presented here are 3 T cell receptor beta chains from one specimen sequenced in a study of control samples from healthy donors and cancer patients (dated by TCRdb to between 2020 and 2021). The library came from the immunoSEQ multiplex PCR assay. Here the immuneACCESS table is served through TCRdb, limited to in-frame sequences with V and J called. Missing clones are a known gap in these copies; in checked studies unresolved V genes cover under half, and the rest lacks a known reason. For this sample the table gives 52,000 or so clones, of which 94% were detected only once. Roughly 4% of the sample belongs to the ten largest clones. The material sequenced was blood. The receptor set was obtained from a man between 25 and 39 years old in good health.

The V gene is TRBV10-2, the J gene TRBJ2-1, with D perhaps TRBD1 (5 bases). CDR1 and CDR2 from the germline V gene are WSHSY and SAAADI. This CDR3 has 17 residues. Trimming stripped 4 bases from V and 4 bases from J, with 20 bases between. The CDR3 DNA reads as TGCGCCAGCAGTGTAGGGGTGGGTTTAGGGGTGTACAATGAGCAGTTCTTC. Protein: CASSVGVGLGVYNEQFF.

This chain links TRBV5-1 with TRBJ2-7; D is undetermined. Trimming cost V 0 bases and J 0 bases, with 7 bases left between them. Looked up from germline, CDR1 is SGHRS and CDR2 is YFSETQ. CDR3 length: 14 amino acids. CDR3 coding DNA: TGCGCCAGCAGCTTGGGCGAGTCCTCCTACGAGCAGTACTTC. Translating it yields CASSLGESSYEQYF.

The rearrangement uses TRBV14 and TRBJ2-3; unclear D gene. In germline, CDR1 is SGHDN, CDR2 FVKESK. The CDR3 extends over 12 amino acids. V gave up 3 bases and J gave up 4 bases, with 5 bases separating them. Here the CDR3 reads CASSQGSDTQYF. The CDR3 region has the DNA TGTGCCAGCAGCCAGGGGTCAGATACGCAGTATTTT.